The rows below give T cell receptor beta chains drawn from one sample of a study of blood T cell repertoires in COVID-19. The data were produced by immunoSEQ multiplex PCR, yet TCRdb's version contains in-frame clones alone and is incomplete. The sample has over 300,000 clones; about 89% are singletons. Sequenced input: PBMCs or T cells enriched from blood (not recorded which). These receptors all stem from a woman in her 40s who had recovered from COVID-19. Each CDR3 is given with its conserved first and last residue. D genes are given only for firm matches. Part of the rows lack a size; the others show once, few, many or a class for expanded clones.

.,TRBV5-1,TRBJ2-7,.,CASSGSTRSYEQYF,TGCGCCAGCAGCGGATCCACTAGAAGCTACGAGCAGTACTTC
.,TRBV6-5,TRBJ2-6,.,CASSYRGSGANVLTF,TGTGCCAGCAGTTACAGAGGGTCCGGGGCCAACGTCCTGACTTTC
.,TRBV11-3,TRBJ2-5,few,CASSLGDTVFQETQYF,TGTGCCAGCAGCTTAGGGGACACAGTGTTCCAAGAGACCCAGTACTTC
TRBD2,TRBV27,TRBJ2-1,.,CASSLWGLPGNEQFF,TGTGCCAGCAGTTTATGGGGACTACCGGGCAATGAGCAGTTCTTC
TRBD2,TRBV29-1,TRBJ2-1,.,CSEGTSGGGEQFF,TGCAGCGAGGGGACTAGCGGGGGTGGTGAGCAGTTCTTC
.,TRBV7-9,TRBJ1-3,.,CASSLTDSGVSGNTIYF,TGTGCCAGCAGCTTAACCGACAGTGGGGTCTCTGGAAACACCATATATTTT
TRBD1,TRBV6-6,TRBJ2-7,.,CASSSTGTGGVYEQYF,TGTGCCAGCAGTTCTACCGGGACAGGGGGCGTCTACGAGCAGTACTTC
.,TRBV28,TRBJ1-2,.,CASTYTGNYGYTF,TGTGCCAGCACCTATACAGGGAACTATGGCTACACCTTC
.,TRBV7-2,TRBJ1-6,.,CASSPSSSYNSPLHF,TGTGCCAGCAGCCCGTCGAGCTCCTATAATTCACCCCTCCACTTT
.,TRBV11-3,TRBJ1-1,.,CASSLNSNTEAFF,TGTGCCAGCAGCTTAAACAGTAACACTGAAGCTTTCTTT
.,TRBV7-2,TRBJ2-5,.,CASSLEGVGGFKYF,TGTGCCAGCAGCCTTGAGGGTGTCGGGGGATTTAAGTACTTC
TRBD1,TRBV24-1,TRBJ1-2,.,CATSDSSGQGRGYTF,TGTGCCACCAGTGATTCCTCTGGACAGGGACGTGGCTACACCTTC